The clone carrying this T cell receptor beta chain occurred a few times. The authors sorted CD4+ and CD8+ T cells from PBMCs. This sample is part of a study of CD8+ T cells in alopecia areata. Trimming cost V 5 bases and J 1 base; bases outside gene matches: 5. The germline CDR1 and CDR2 sequences are MNHNY and SVGAGI (reference sequence). This CDR3 region has 16 residues. Reverse transcribed after extraction, RNA yielded cDNA as the sequencing template. Sequencing used immunoSEQ multiplex PCR; TCRdb keeps in-frame clones, though not all of them. The sample includes about 150,000 clones, around 47% of them seen just once.

J is TRBJ2-1 and V is TRBV6-6; 10 positions agree with TRBD2. This sequence originates from a human donor with alopecia areata. The sequencing input was CD4+ T cells sorted from blood. As DNA, the CDR3 is TGTGCCAGCAGTAAAAAAGCGGGAGGGTCCTACAATGAGCAGTTCTTC. Protein sequence: CASSKKAGGSYNEQFF.